A selection of T cell receptor beta chains follows, all from one sample in a study of CD8+ T cells in alopecia areata. This table comes from immunoSEQ multiplex PCR, and its TCRdb copy is limited to in-frame clones, with some not included. The sample lists about 250,000 clones; under 70% were seen once. The sequenced sample was CD4+ T cells sorted from blood, obtained at week 0. The receptors originated from a human donor with alopecia areata. CDR3s include the opening cysteine and the closing phenylalanine or tryptophan. D genes are given only for firm matches. Expanded clones are given a class, and other clones once, few, many or no size at all.

J gene	D gene	clone size	V gene	CDR3 DNA	CDR3 protein
TRBJ2-7	.	.	TRBV29-1	TGCAGCGTGGCGGACTTTTACGAGCAGTACTTC	CSVADFYEQYF
TRBJ2-3	TRBD2	.	TRBV7-2	TGTGCCAGCAGCCCCGCCAGAATAGCGGGGGGATTCACAGATACGCAGTATTTT	CASSPARIAGGFTDTQYF
TRBJ1-5	.	.	TRBV30	TGTGCCTGGAGTCAGTACGACCAGCCCCAGCATTTT	CAWSQYDQPQHF
TRBJ2-2	TRBD2	once	TRBV29-1	TGCAGCGTTGCGGGGGGAAACACCGGGGAGCTGTTTTTT	CSVAGGNTGELFF
TRBJ1-1	.	once	TRBV30	TGTGCCTGGAGTGTAACAGGGAAGGTCACTGAAGCTTTCTTT	CAWSVTGKVTEAFF
TRBJ1-2	.	.	TRBV30	TGTGCCTGGAGTGTGGGTAGGGCCTCACATGGCTACACCTTC	CAWSVGRASHGYTF
TRBJ2-5	TRBD2	.	TRBV29-1	TGCAGCGTTGGAAGAACGGGGGGGAGCCGTGAGACCCAGTACTTC	CSVGRTGGSRETQYF
TRBJ2-7	.	.	TRBV11-2	TGTGCCAGCAGCTTAGGTGGGGGTTACGAGCAGTACTTC	CASSLGGGYEQYF
TRBJ1-2	TRBD1	.	TRBV7-6	TGTGCCAGCAGCCCGGACAGGGGGTGGAACTATGGCTACACCTTC	CASSPDRGWNYGYTF
TRBJ1-5	.	.	TRBV30	TGTGCCTGGAGTGTCGGAGGGGGTGGCAGCCAGCCCCAGCATTTT	CAWSVGGGGSQPQHF
TRBJ1-5	.	.	TRBV30	TGTGCCTGGAGTGTTACAGGAATGAATCAGCCCCAGCATTTT	CAWSVTGMNQPQHF
TRBJ1-1	.	once	TRBV25-1	TGTGCCAGCAGTGACCCTTCCACTGAAGCTTTCTTT	CASSDPSTEAFF
TRBJ1-1	.	.	TRBV6-5	TGTGCCAGCAGAGGAGGGGGTTGGGCTGAAGCTTTCTTT	CASRGGGWAEAFF
TRBJ2-5	.	.	TRBV5-1	TGCGCCAGCAGCTTGGCTCAGGGTCCCGAGACCCAGTACTTC	CASSLAQGPETQYF
TRBJ2-7	.	.	TRBV7-9	TGTGCCAGCAGCTTAGCAGGGCGGCCCTACGAGCAGTACTTC	CASSLAGRPYEQYF
TRBJ1-6	.	once	TRBV27	TGTGCCAGCAGTTCCAGCGGCTTTGGCTTATCGCCCCTCCACTTT	CASSSSGFGLSPLHF
TRBJ1-6	.	.	TRBV2	TGTGCCAGCAGTTACAGGGCAGTTGATTCACCCCTCCACTTT	CASSYRAVDSPLHF
TRBJ2-7	TRBD1	.	TRBV29-1	TGCAGCGTTCGACAGGGGGCCTACGAGCAGTACTTC	CSVRQGAYEQYF
TRBJ2-3	.	.	TRBV6-1	TGTGCCAGCAGTGAAGCGTTAGCGTTGGATACGCAGTATTTT	CASSEALALDTQYF
TRBJ1-2	.	.	TRBV29-1	TGCAGCGCTCAAACACCGAACTATGGCTACACCTTC	CSAQTPNYGYTF
TRBJ2-7	.	.	TRBV29-1	TGCAGCGCCGGGCCCTTTTCCCGGGAGCAGTACTTC	CSAGPFSREQYF
TRBJ1-4	.	many	TRBV7-9	TGTGCCAGCAGCTTAGGAGCAGGGCATGAAAAACTGTTTTTT	CASSLGAGHEKLFF
TRBJ1-4	.	.	TRBV29-1	TGCAGCGTGGGAGTTGGTGAAAAACTGTTTTTT	CSVGVGEKLFF
TRBJ2-1	.	few	TRBV30	TGTGCCTGGGGGGGGACGGCAACCTACAATGAGCAGTTCTTC	CAWGGTATYNEQFF
TRBJ1-2	.	.	TRBV19	TGTGCCAGTCGCGACAGCTATGGCTACACCTTC	CASRDSYGYTF
TRBJ1-2	.	.	TRBV4-3	TGCGCCAGCAGCCCCCTCGCTGACAGCTATGGCTACACCTTC	CASSPLADSYGYTF
TRBJ1-5	.	.	TRBV19	TGTGCCAGTAGTACCAATAGCAATCAGCCCCAGCATTTT	CASSTNSNQPQHF
TRBJ2-5	TRBD1	few	TRBV6-5	TGTGCCAGCGTTTATGACGGACAGGGTGGGACCCAGTACTTC	CASVYDGQGGTQYF
TRBJ1-4	.	.	TRBV7-9	TGTGCCAGCAGCTTAGACAATGAAAAACTGTTTTTT	CASSLDNEKLFF
TRBJ1-2	TRBD1	.	TRBV29-1	TGCAGCGCTTCTACAGGGGACGGCTACACCTTC	CSASTGDGYTF
TRBJ1-1	.	.	TRBV23-1	TGCGCCAGCAGTCAACTTGAAGCTTTCTTT	CASSQLEAFF
TRBJ1-2	.	.	TRBV23-1	TGCGCCAGCAGTCGACCCTATGGCTACACCTTC	CASSRPYGYTF
TRBJ2-3	TRBD2	many	TRBV7-2	TGTGCCAGCAGCCGCCTCCTTCGGCGGGGGGTAGCAGATACGCAGTATTTT	CASSRLLRRGVADTQYF
TRBJ1-6	TRBD1	.	TRBV10-3	TGTGCCATCGGAGGGGGCGATAATTCACCCCTCCACTTT	CAIGGGDNSPLHF
TRBJ2-5	.	.	TRBV5-1	TGCGCCAGCAGCTTGAACTTCGGGGGTGGCGAGACCCAGTACTTC	CASSLNFGGGETQYF
TRBJ2-2	.	.	TRBV5-1	TGCGCCAGCAGCTTGGGAGGCACCGGGGAGCTGTTTTTT	CASSLGGTGELFF
TRBJ1-6	TRBD1	.	TRBV2	TGTGCCAGCAGTGAAGCGGGACAGTATAATTCACCCCTCCACTTT	CASSEAGQYNSPLHF
TRBJ2-7	.	.	TRBV29-1	TGCAGCGGGGGGGACACCTACTACGAGCAGTACTTC	CSGGDTYYEQYF
TRBJ2-7	.	.	TRBV7-9	TGTGCCAGCAGTAAGGACGGCTACGAGCAGTACTTC	CASSKDGYEQYF
TRBJ1-2	.	.	TRBV30	TGTGCCTGGGGTATACCATTGGGCTACACCTTC	CAWGIPLGYTF
TRBJ2-5	TRBD2	few	TRBV7-3	TGTGCCAGCAGTAGACTAGCGGGGGGCGCAGAGACCCAGTACTTC	CASSRLAGGAETQYF
TRBJ2-5	TRBD1	.	TRBV2	TGTGCCAGCAGTGAAGCCCACAGGGGGCCAGAGACCCAGTACTTC	CASSEAHRGPETQYF
TRBJ2-7	TRBD1	.	TRBV6-5	TGTGCCAGCAGTCCGGGGACAGGGCGCTACGAGCAGTACTTC	CASSPGTGRYEQYF
TRBJ1-2	TRBD1	.	TRBV30	TGTGCCTGCCCCCAGGGGGGGGGCTATGGCTACACCTTC	CACPQGGGYGYTF
TRBJ2-7	TRBD2	.	TRBV30	TGTGCCTGGGGAGGGACTAGCGGGATTCCCTACGAGCAGTACTTC	CAWGGTSGIPYEQYF
TRBJ2-7	TRBD1	few	TRBV7-2	TGTGCCAGCAGTTATGACAGGGGATCCTACGAGCAGTACTTC	CASSYDRGSYEQYF
TRBJ1-6	.	.	TRBV18	TGTGCCAGCTCACCACCCGATAATTCACCCCTCCACTTT	CASSPPDNSPLHF
TRBJ2-5	.	once	TRBV29-1	TGCAGCGTTGAAGGCCCGGGGGAGACCCAGTACTTC	CSVEGPGETQYF
TRBJ2-1	.	once	TRBV13	TGTGCCAGCAGCTTAGAGGCGCAGCGGCTAGGCAACAATGAGCAGTTCTTC	CASSLEAQRLGNNEQFF
TRBJ1-1	.	.	TRBV29-1	TGCAGCGCCGGTGGGGGGTTGGACACTGAAGCTTTCTTT	CSAGGGLDTEAFF